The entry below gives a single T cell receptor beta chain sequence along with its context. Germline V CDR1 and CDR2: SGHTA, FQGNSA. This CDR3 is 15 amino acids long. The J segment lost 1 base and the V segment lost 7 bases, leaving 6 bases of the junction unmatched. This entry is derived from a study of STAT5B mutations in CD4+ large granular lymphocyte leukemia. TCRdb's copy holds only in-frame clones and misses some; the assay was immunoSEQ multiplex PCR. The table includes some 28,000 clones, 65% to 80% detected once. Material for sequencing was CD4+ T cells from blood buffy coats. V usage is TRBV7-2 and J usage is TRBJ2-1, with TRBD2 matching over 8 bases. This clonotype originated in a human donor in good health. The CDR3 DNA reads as TGTGCCAGCAACGGGGGCGGGAGGTCCTACAATGAGCAGTTCTTC. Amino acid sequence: CASNGGGRSYNEQFF.